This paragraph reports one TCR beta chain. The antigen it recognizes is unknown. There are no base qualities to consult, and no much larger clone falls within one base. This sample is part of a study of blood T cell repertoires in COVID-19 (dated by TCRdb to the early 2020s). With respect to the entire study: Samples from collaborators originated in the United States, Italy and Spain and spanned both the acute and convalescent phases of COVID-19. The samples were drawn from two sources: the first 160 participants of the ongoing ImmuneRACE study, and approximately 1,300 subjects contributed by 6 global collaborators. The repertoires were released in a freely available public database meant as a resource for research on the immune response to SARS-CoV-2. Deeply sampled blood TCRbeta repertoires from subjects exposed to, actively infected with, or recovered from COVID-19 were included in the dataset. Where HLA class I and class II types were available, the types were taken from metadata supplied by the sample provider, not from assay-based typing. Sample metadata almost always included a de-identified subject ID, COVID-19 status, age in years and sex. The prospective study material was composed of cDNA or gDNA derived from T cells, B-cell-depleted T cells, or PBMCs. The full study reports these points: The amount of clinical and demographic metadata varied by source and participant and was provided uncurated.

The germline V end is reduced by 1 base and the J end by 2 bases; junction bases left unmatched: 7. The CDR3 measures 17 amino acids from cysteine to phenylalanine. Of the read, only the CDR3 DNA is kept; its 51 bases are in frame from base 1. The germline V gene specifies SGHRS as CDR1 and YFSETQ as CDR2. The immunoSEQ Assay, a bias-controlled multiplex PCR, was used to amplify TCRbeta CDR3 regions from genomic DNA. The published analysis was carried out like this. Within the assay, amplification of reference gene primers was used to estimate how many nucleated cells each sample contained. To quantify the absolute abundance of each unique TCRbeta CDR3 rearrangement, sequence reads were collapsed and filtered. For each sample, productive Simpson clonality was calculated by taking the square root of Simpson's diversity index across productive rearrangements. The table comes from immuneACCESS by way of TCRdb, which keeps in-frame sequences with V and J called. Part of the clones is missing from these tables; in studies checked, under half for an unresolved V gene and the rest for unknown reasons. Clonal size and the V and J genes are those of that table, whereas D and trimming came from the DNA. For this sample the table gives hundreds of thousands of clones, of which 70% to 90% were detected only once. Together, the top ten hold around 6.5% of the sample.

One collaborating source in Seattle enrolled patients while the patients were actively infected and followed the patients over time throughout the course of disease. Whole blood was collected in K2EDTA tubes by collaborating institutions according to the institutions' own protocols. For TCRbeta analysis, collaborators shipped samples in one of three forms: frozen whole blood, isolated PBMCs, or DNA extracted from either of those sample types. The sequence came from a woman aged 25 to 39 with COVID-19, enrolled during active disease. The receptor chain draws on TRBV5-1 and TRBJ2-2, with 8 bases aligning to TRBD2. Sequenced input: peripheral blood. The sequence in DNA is TGCGCCAGCAGCTTGACCCTTAGCGGGGATAACACCGGGGAGCTGTTTTTT. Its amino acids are CASSLTLSGDNTGELFF.